This T cell receptor beta chain originates from a study of T cell changes during pregnancy in multiple sclerosis. Assay: immunoSEQ multiplex PCR; the TCRdb copy retains only in-frame clones and omits some. This repertoire shows about 59,000 clones, approximately 94% found once; its top ten account for just over 2.5%. This specimen was CD8+ T cells from peripheral blood mononuclear cells, taken after pregnancy. The clonotype was recovered from a female donor with multiple sclerosis, enrolled in a pregnancy study.

In DNA form, the CDR3 reads TGTGCCAGCAGTTTGGGCACGGGGAGCGGGTACGAGCAGTACTTC. This gives the protein CASSLGTGSGYEQYF. The V gene is TRBV27, the J gene TRBJ2-7; D is perhaps TRBD2 (6 bases). The CDR3 sequence is 15 residues long. Germline V lookup: CDR1 MNHEY, CDR2 SMNVEV (reference sequence). Deletions cut 3 bases from V and 4 bases from J, with 16 bases between.